Following are 15 T cell receptor beta chains from one sample sequenced in a study of identical twins. A single record per CDR3 protein comes from TCRdb applying MiXCR to the 5' RACE reads. The sample gives approximately 410,000 distinct CDR3 sequences, roughly 18% of which show up once; 12% is in the top ten. Sample: naive T cells sorted from blood. These receptors were collected from a man over 45 in good health.

This clonotype was picked up many times. This sequence joins TRBV29-1 and TRBJ2-5; the D is unclear. CDR3 length equals 13 residues. Deletions cut 4 bases from V and 5 bases from J, with 14 bases between. Germline CDR1 is SQVTM and CDR2 is ANQGSEA. The CDR3 DNA follows: TGCAGCGTTGGGACCTCCGGCGGCGAGACCCAGTACTTC. Protein sequence: CSVGTSGGETQYF.

This clonotype has at least ten counts. This chain links TRBV28 with TRBJ1-1; 9 bases match TRBD1. CDR3 length: 14 amino acids. Trimming took 4 bases from V and 5 from J; bases not matched to a gene: 5. Germline-derived CDR1 and CDR2 are MDHEN and SYDVKM. The CDR3 reads CASSSPGQGTEAFF. CDR3 coding DNA: TGTGCCAGCAGTTCTCCGGGACAGGGAACTGAAGCTTTCTTT. The complete variable domain, with remaining parts taken from reference TRBV28 and TRBJ1-1, reads DVKVTQSSRYLVKRTGEKVFLECVQDMDHENMFWYRQDPGLGLRLIYFSYDVKMKEKGDIPEGYSVSREKKERFSLILESASTNQTSMYLCASSSPGQGTEAFFGQGTRLTVV.

This clonotype was picked up a small number of times. The J gene is TRBJ2-7, the V gene TRBV20-1; weak D call: TRBD1 (5 bases). This CDR3 comprises 12 residues. Germline-derived CDR1 and CDR2 are DFQATT and SNEGSKA (reference sequence). CDR3 DNA sequence: TGCAGCGCGACCACAGGCGCCTACGAGCAGTACTTC. Translation gives CSATTGAYEQYF.

This clonotype was found a few times. The CDR3 nucleotides are TGTGCCAGCAGTCCTCGGACAGGCGAACCCAAAGAGACCCAGTACTTC. Its translation is CASSPRTGEPKETQYF. J is TRBJ2-5 and V is TRBV6-2 or TRBV6-3, with 7 bases identical to TRBD1. This CDR3 spans 16 amino acids. Trimming took 5 bases from V and 3 from J; bases not matched to a gene: 12. Germline lookup yields CDR1 MNHEY and CDR2 SVGEGT.

This clonotype was detected ten times or more. The gene calls are TRBV20-1 and TRBJ2-2; D assignment may be TRBD1 or TRBD2 (5 bases each). CDR1 DFQATT and CDR2 SNEGSKA come from the germline V gene (reference sequence). V was shortened by 3 bases and J by 0 bases, with 17 bases between the two germline ends. The CDR3 totals 17 residues. CDR3 nucleotide sequence: TGCAGTGCTAGGGTTTCGGGACCGACCGCGAACACCGGGGAGCTGTTTTTT. Its protein product is CSARVSGPTANTGELFF.

This clonotype was seen more than once but under ten times. The rearrangement uses TRBV9 and TRBJ2-2; the match to TRBD1 covers 8 bases. Germline CDR1 SGDLS, CDR2 YYNGEE. J was trimmed by 5 bases and V by 3 bases; bases with no gene match: 0. The CDR3 extends over 13 amino acids. The CDR3 is CASSGDRTGELFF. The CDR3 DNA sequence: TGTGCCAGCAGCGGGGACAGGACCGGGGAGCTGTTTTTT.

This clonotype has just a few counts. This chain's CDR3 is CSVEGPRGPGYTF. The CDR3 DNA reads TGCAGCGTTGAAGGCCCTCGGGGGCCAGGATACACCTTC. This chain links TRBV29-1 with TRBJ1-2; tentatively, D is TRBD1 (6 bases). Germline V lookup: CDR1 SQVTM, CDR2 ANQGSEA. The CDR3 consists of 13 residues. The germline V and J ends were trimmed by 1 base and 11 bases, with 17 bases remaining between them.

This sequence joins TRBV5-1 and TRBJ2-1; TRBD2 matches at 12 bases. J lost 9 bases, V lost 0 bases, and 1 base had no gene match. The CDR3 has 14 residues. In germline, CDR1 is SGHRS, CDR2 YFSETQ. In DNA form, the CDR3 reads TGCGCCAGCAGCTTGGCGACTAGCGGGGGTGAGCAGTTCTTC. It translates to CASSLATSGGEQFF.

This clonotype has a handful of counts. The J gene is TRBJ2-3, the V gene TRBV10-3, with 7 bases that match TRBD2. With V trimmed by 0 bases and J by 4 bases, 16 bases remained unmatched. The CDR3 is 19 amino acids. CDR1 is ENHRY, CDR2 SYGVKD, per germline. CDR3 residues: CAISESITAGPPPADTQYF. CDR3 sequence (DNA): TGTGCCATCAGTGAGTCAATCACAGCGGGACCCCCCCCGGCAGATACGCAGTATTTT.

This clonotype was seen a few times. The chain carries TRBV20-1 and TRBJ2-1, with 9 nucleotides matching TRBD2. Germline V gene lookup returns CDR1 DFQATT and CDR2 SNEGSKA (reference sequence). With 0 bases clipped from V and 4 bases from J, the junction kept 4 bases outside the gene matches. This CDR3 region has 15 residues. CDR3 residues: CSARDDAGGYNEQFF. The CDR3 DNA reads as TGCAGTGCTAGAGATGACGCGGGAGGGTACAATGAGCAGTTCTTC.

This clonotype came up a few times. The chain links TRBV29-1 to TRBJ1-1; 8 positions match TRBD1. The ends lost 7 bases at V and 1 base at J; junction bases unmatched: 2. CDR3 length: 12 amino acids. Germline assignment: CDR1 SQVTM and CDR2 ANQGSEA. The DNA of the CDR3 is TGCAGCGGTGGGACAGGGAACACTGAAGCTTTCTTT. It specifies CSGGTGNTEAFF.

This clonotype was recorded a few times. The CDR3 spells CASSLADRRGSEQYF. The CDR3 DNA is TGCGCCAGCAGCTTGGCCGATCGACGGGGCTCCGAGCAGTACTTC. The rearrangement joins TRBV5-1 to TRBJ2-7; D possibly matches TRBD1 or TRBD2 (5 bases each). From germline, CDR1 is SGHRS and CDR2 YFSETQ. V gave up 0 bases and J gave up 6 bases, with 16 bases separating them. This CDR3 is 15 amino acids long. The variable domain in full, completed from reference TRBV5-1 and TRBJ2-7, reads KAGVTQTPRYLIKTRGQQVTLSCSPISGHRSVSWYQQTPGQGLQFLFEYFSETQRNKGNFPGRFSGRQFSNSRSEMNVSTLELGDSALYLCASSLADRRGSEQYFGPGTRLTVT.

This clonotype was observed a few times. The chain uses TRBV7-9 and TRBJ2-7; 8 positions match TRBD1. The V segment lost 5 bases and the J segment 3 bases; nucleotides outside the gene matches: 9. The V gene's germline CDR1 is SEHNR and CDR2 FQNEAQ (reference sequence). This CDR3 contains 15 residues. CDR3 amino acids: CASSLGQGAFYEQYF. The CDR3 DNA sequence: TGTGCCAGCAGCCTGGGGCAGGGGGCCTTCTACGAGCAGTACTTC.

The chain has TRBV5-1 and TRBJ2-7; 9 nucleotides align to TRBD1. The CDR3 spans 17 residues. Germline loops: CDR1 SGHRS, CDR2 YFSETQ. Germline trimming cut 3 bases from V and 1 base from J; bases unmatched to any gene: 11. CDR3 sequence reads: CASSSGTGNRGSYEQYF. For the CDR3, the DNA is TGCGCCAGCAGCTCCGGGACAGGGAACCGAGGATCCTACGAGCAGTACTTC.

This clonotype has just a few counts. V is TRBV11-2 and J is TRBJ2-5; 9 bases are shared with TRBD2. Trimming cost V 2 bases and J 8 bases; bases outside gene matches: 6. This CDR3 is 14 amino acids long. Germline CDR1 SGHAT, CDR2 FQNNGV. The CDR3 DNA sequence: TGTGCCAGCAGCTTATCAGCGGGAGGTCGAACCCAGTACTTC. It yields the protein CASSLSAGGRTQYF.